The rows below give T cell receptor beta chains drawn from one sample of a study of blood T cell repertoires in COVID-19. Profiled with immunoSEQ multiplex PCR; TCRdb holds only in-frame clones, not every one. Of roughly 120,000 clones listed, roughly 80% were seen once; the top ten hold roughly 12%. Sequenced material: peripheral blood. All receptors come from a human donor in a cohort sampled during active COVID-19. Each CDR3 is given with its conserved first and last residue. A D gene is named only where the DNA matches it firmly. For some rows the clone size is stated as once, few or many, or as a class when expanded; others skip it.

D,size,J,V,CDR3,DNA
.,.,TRBJ1-4,TRBV11-2,CASSSGEATNEKLFF,TGTGCCAGCAGCTCCGGGGAAGCAACTAATGAAAAACTGTTTTTT
TRBD1,.,TRBJ1-4,TRBV2,CASSAGRGASDEKLFF,TGTGCCAGCAGTGCCGGCAGGGGGGCGTCGGATGAAAAACTGTTTTTT
TRBD1,.,TRBJ2-1,TRBV7-7,CASSATGNYNEQFF,TGTGCTAGCAGCGCGACAGGGAACTACAATGAGCAGTTCTTC
.,.,TRBJ1-3,TRBV4-3,CASSQDLPGAGNTIYF,TGCGCCAGCAGCCAAGATCTACCAGGGGCTGGAAACACCATATATTTT
.,.,TRBJ1-5,TRBV18,CASSLPGSNSNQPQHF,TGTGCCAGCTCACTCCCAGGGTCGAATAGCAATCAGCCCCAGCATTTT
.,.,TRBJ2-5,TRBV5-8,CASSLDRQETQYF,TGTGCCAGCAGCTTAGACAGGCAAGAGACCCAGTACTTC
TRBD1,.,TRBJ2-7,TRBV12-3/TRBV12-4,CATQQGANYEQYF,TGTGCCACACAACAGGGGGCAAACTACGAGCAGTACTTC
.,.,TRBJ2-5,TRBV2,CASIRGSKETQYF,TGTGCCAGCATCCGGGGATCCAAAGAGACCCAGTACTTC
TRBD1,few,TRBJ1-5,TRBV18,CASSQTGDVNQPQHF,TGTGCCAGCTCGCAGACAGGGGATGTCAATCAGCCCCAGCATTTT
TRBD2,.,TRBJ2-1,TRBV7-6,CASSLGLAALNNEQFF,TGTGCCAGCAGCTTAGGTCTAGCGGCACTAAACAATGAGCAGTTCTTC
TRBD1,.,TRBJ1-6,TRBV6-6,CASSSRQGENSPLHF,TGTGCCAGCAGTTCACGACAGGGGGAGAATTCACCCCTCCACTTT
.,.,TRBJ2-5,TRBV7-9,CASSPRHIQETQYF,TGTGCCAGCAGCCCACGCCACATACAAGAGACCCAGTACTTC
TRBD1,.,TRBJ1-5,TRBV7-2,CASSSGQGAQRPQHF,TGTGCCAGCAGCTCAGGACAGGGGGCCCAGCGGCCCCAGCATTTT
.,.,TRBJ2-6,TRBV19,CASSFGNGANVLTF,TGTGCCAGTAGTTTCGGTAATGGGGCCAACGTCCTGACTTTC
.,.,TRBJ2-5,TRBV6-2/TRBV6-3,CASSYPTGQETQYF,TGTGCCAGCAGTTATCCGACAGGACAAGAGACCCAGTACTTC
.,.,TRBJ1-1,TRBV25-1,CASVKKGDTEAFF,TGTGCCAGCGTTAAGAAGGGGGACACTGAAGCTTTCTTT
.,few,TRBJ1-1,TRBV4-3,CASSLLGGGEAFF,TGCGCCAGCAGCCTCTTAGGCGGAGGTGAAGCTTTCTTT
TRBD2,.,TRBJ2-3,TRBV9,CASSGVTGGEVADTQYF,TGTGCCAGCAGCGGCGTAACGGGAGGGGAGGTGGCAGATACGCAGTATTTT
.,.,TRBJ1-1,TRBV7-2,CASTEWGSEAFF,TGTGCCAGCACAGAGTGGGGCAGTGAAGCTTTCTTT
.,.,TRBJ2-7,TRBV27,CASSLSGRATSREQYF,TGTGCCAGCAGCCTAAGTGGCAGGGCGACTTCCAGGGAGCAGTACTTC
TRBD2,.,TRBJ2-1,TRBV9,CASSVVLASGAEGQFF,TGTGCCAGCAGCGTAGTCCTCGCTAGCGGGGCCGAGGGGCAGTTCTTC
.,.,TRBJ1-4,TRBV27,CASSSGTPSVGEKLFF,TGTGCCAGCAGCTCCGGGACACCCAGTGTCGGTGAAAAACTGTTTTTT
TRBD2,.,TRBJ2-5,TRBV4-2,CASSQGTSYQETQYF,TGTGCCAGCAGCCAAGGGACTAGCTACCAAGAGACCCAGTACTTC
TRBD1,once,TRBJ1-1,TRBV18,CASSPGQGANTEAFF,TGTGCCAGCTCACCGGGACAGGGCGCGAACACTGAAGCTTTCTTT
.,.,TRBJ1-2,TRBV4-3,CASSQEWGGRGYTF,TGCGCCAGCAGCCAAGAGTGGGGGGGGAGAGGCTACACCTTC
TRBD1,few,TRBJ1-2,TRBV5-1,CASSLAGQGDGYTF,TGCGCCAGCAGCTTGGCGGGACAGGGGGATGGCTACACCTTC
.,.,TRBJ2-7,TRBV21-1,CASSKAGTAYEQYF,TGTGCCAGCAGCAAAGCTGGCACCGCCTACGAGCAGTACTTC
TRBD2,.,TRBJ2-5,TRBV10-3,CAIRGLEETQYF,TGTGCCATCAGGGGACTAGAGGAGACCCAGTACTTC
.,once,TRBJ1-1,TRBV6-5,CASSLEGLLNTEAFF,TGTGCCAGCAGCCTCGAGGGACTCCTGAACACTGAAGCTTTCTTT
.,.,TRBJ2-5,TRBV19,CASSIGGAQETQYF,TGTGCCAGTAGTATCGGCGGGGCCCAAGAGACCCAGTACTTC
TRBD1,.,TRBJ1-2,TRBV7-2,CASSLEGQGARGYTF,TGTGCCAGCAGCTTAGAGGGACAGGGGGCGCGAGGCTACACCTTC
.,.,TRBJ2-5,TRBV28,CASREGGTFQETQYF,TGTGCCAGCAGAGAAGGTGGGACTTTCCAAGAGACCCAGTACTTC
.,.,TRBJ2-3,TRBV5-1,CASSLAGGSTTDTQYF,TGCGCCAGCAGCTTGGCCGGGGGTAGTACGACAGATACGCAGTATTTT
.,.,TRBJ1-4,TRBV2,CASGTGGTNEKLFF,TGTGCCAGCGGTACGGGTGGCACTAATGAAAAACTGTTTTTT
TRBD1,.,TRBJ2-7,TRBV5-5,CASSFGTGGSGQYF,TGTGCCAGCAGCTTTGGGACAGGCGGATCTGGGCAGTACTTC
.,.,TRBJ2-1,TRBV7-9,CASSLGNSRQFF,TGTGCCAGCAGCTTAGGGAACAGCAGGCAGTTCTTC
TRBD2,.,TRBJ2-5,TRBV5-1,CASSLEMTSGGKETQYF,TGCGCCAGCAGCTTGGAGATGACTAGCGGGGGGAAAGAGACCCAGTACTTC
.,.,TRBJ2-2,TRBV12-5,CASAGNTGELFF,TGTGCTAGTGCGGGGAACACCGGGGAGCTGTTTTTT
.,.,TRBJ1-2,TRBV27,CASSLAGTHLYGYTF,TGTGCCAGCAGTTTAGCGGGAACCCATCTCTATGGCTACACCTTC
.,once,TRBJ1-6,TRBV11-2,CASSLQGLPLHF,TGTGCCAGCAGCTTACAGGGATTACCCCTCCACTTT
TRBD2,once,TRBJ2-3,TRBV3-1/TRBV3-2,CASSQDGAGGPSYTQYF,TGTGCCAGCAGCCAAGATGGGGCGGGGGGGCCAAGTTATACGCAGTATTTT
TRBD1,.,TRBJ1-5,TRBV19,CASSTTGGNQPQHF,TGTGCCAGTAGTACGACAGGGGGCAATCAGCCCCAGCATTTT
.,few,TRBJ2-2,TRBV5-1,CASSLTVNTGELFF,TGCGCCAGCAGCTTGACAGTTAACACCGGGGAGCTGTTTTTT
TRBD1,.,TRBJ1-1,TRBV6-6,CASSFEQGSTEAFF,TGTGCCAGCAGTTTTGAACAGGGGAGCACTGAAGCTTTCTTT
TRBD1,.,TRBJ1-3,TRBV6-5,CASRPGQWAGNTIYF,TGTGCCAGCAGACCGGGACAGTGGGCTGGAAACACCATATATTTT
.,.,TRBJ2-5,TRBV2,CASSPRGMAETQYF,TGTGCCAGCAGTCCACGGGGTATGGCGGAGACCCAGTACTTC
.,.,TRBJ1-2,TRBV3-1/TRBV3-2,CASSQDSGAYGYTF,TGTGCCAGCAGCCAAGATTCAGGGGCCTATGGCTACACCTTC
.,few,TRBJ1-1,TRBV29-1,CSVEDPWGGGTEAFF,TGCAGCGTTGAAGACCCCTGGGGGGGTGGGACTGAAGCTTTCTTT
.,.,TRBJ2-2,TRBV5-8,CASSRGAGELFF,TGTGCCAGCAGCAGGGGTGCCGGGGAGCTGTTTTTT
.,.,TRBJ2-7,TRBV5-1,CASSLYSGRNEQYF,TGCGCCAGCAGCTTGTATTCAGGTAGGAACGAGCAGTACTTC
.,.,TRBJ2-2,TRBV11-2,CASSLFGQRGTGELFF,TGTGCCAGCAGCTTATTCGGGCAGAGGGGGACCGGGGAGCTGTTTTTT
.,.,TRBJ2-3,TRBV19,CASKQSVLPDTQYF,TGTGCCAGTAAGCAGAGCGTGTTGCCAGATACGCAGTATTTT
.,.,TRBJ2-5,TRBV5-4,CASSRGTGETQYF,TGTGCCAGCAGCAGAGGGACTGGAGAGACCCAGTACTTC
.,once,TRBJ2-7,TRBV6-5,CASSYSTRAFEQYF,TGTGCCAGCAGTTACTCGACCAGGGCATTCGAGCAGTACTTC
TRBD2,.,TRBJ2-7,TRBV5-1,CASSPGTSGGYEQYF,TGCGCCAGCAGCCCCGGGACTAGCGGGGGCTACGAGCAGTACTTC
.,.,TRBJ1-1,TRBV19,CASSAQGGTEAFF,TGTGCCAGTAGCGCGCAGGGCGGTACTGAAGCTTTCTTT
.,few,TRBJ2-5,TRBV19,CASSSGGSGGETQYF,TGTGCCAGTAGTTCCGGAGGATCGGGGGGCGAGACCCAGTACTTC
.,.,TRBJ2-3,TRBV10-3,CAISGTGWDTQYF,TGTGCCATCAGTGGAACAGGGTGGGATACGCAGTATTTT
.,.,TRBJ1-1,TRBV4-1,CASRSTGNTMNTEAFF,TGCGCCAGCCGATCGACAGGCAATACGATGAACACTGAAGCTTTCTTT
TRBD1,.,TRBJ2-2,TRBV7-8,CASSLQAGTGSTGELFF,TGTGCCAGCAGCTTACAGGCCGGGACAGGGAGCACCGGGGAGCTGTTTTTT